This T cell receptor (beta chain) was captured in a study of cytomegalovirus exposure and HLA in healthy donors. Study-level findings and limits: A cluster of highly shared sequence variants was likely a sequencing artifact. Further analysis, carried out later, found HLA-associated TCR beta chains more clonally expanded than equally common other chains.

This PCR relied on a set of 60 Vbeta primers and 13 Jbeta primers. Authors' methods: A later analysis tallied 80 million or so unique TCR beta chains, 10 million to 12 million of them shared. Sequencing was performed with immunoSEQ multiplex PCR; in TCRdb, only in-frame clones are kept and a portion is missing. Clonal size and the V and J genes are those of that table, whereas D and trimming came from the DNA. Of roughly 130,000 clones listed, approximately 80% are singletons. On this clone itself: Its antigen is not identified.

Losses at the gene ends were 6 bases for V and 0 bases for J; bases not matched to a gene: 4. The CDR3 runs 15 residues. Germline-derived CDR1 and CDR2 are MDHEN and SYDVKM. V usage is TRBV28 and J usage is TRBJ1-5; TRBD1 agrees at 8 bases. This sequence was found in a man in his forties in good health and CMV-seronegative. The sample comprised PBMCs. Written as DNA, the CDR3 is TGTGCCAGCAGGACAGGGGACAATAGCAATCAGCCCCAGCATTTT. Translation: CASRTGDNSNQPQHF.